Reported below is one T cell receptor beta chain. The V and J ends lost 1 base and 2 bases respectively, with 6 bases between them. Germline V gene sequence: CDR1 SGHDT, CDR2 YYEEEE. This CDR3 has 13 residues. The sample comes from a study of blood T cell repertoires in COVID-19. Study information: The study drew acute and convalescent COVID-19 samples from the United States, Italy and Spain. T cells, B-cell-depleted T cells, or PBMCs provided the cDNA or gDNA that served as material.

Authors' analysis steps: Cell counts per sample came from amplifying reference gene primers. Only in-frame clones appear in the TCRdb table, and some are missing; sequencing was by immunoSEQ multiplex PCR. The V and J calls and clone size are taken from that table; D and trimming were inferred from the DNA. The sample has some 190,000 clones, around 84% seen once. Source material: peripheral blood. J is TRBJ1-1 and V is TRBV5-6; tentative D call: TRBD1 (5 bases). This sequence originates from a human donor in a cohort sampled during active COVID-19. The CDR3: CASSLRGNTEAFF. The CDR3 DNA follows: TGTGCCAGCAGCTTGAGGGGAAACACTGAAGCTTTCTTT.